This entry describes one TCR beta chain. Germline-derived CDR1 and CDR2 are SGHTA and FQGTGA. This CDR3 comprises 13 residues. V gave up 3 bases and J gave up 4 bases, with 9 bases separating them. TCRdb re-analysed the 5' RACE reads in MiXCR, keeping a single row per CDR3 protein. Of 10,000 to 13,000 distinct CDR3 sequences listed, over 15% were seen once; the top ten hold roughly 3.8%. Cells sorted as Tregs were CD4+, CD25+ and CD127-/low. The specimen sequenced was Tregs sorted from a lymph node. The origin of this receptor is a female donor with breast cancer. This chain joins TRBV7-3 and TRBJ2-5, with D unclear. Written as DNA, the CDR3 is TGTGCCAGCAGCTTGGGCAGAGGAGAGACCCAGTACTTC. Translated: CASSLGRGETQYF.